This TCR beta chain was sequenced in a study of regulatory T cells in long-lasting Graves disease. Building of the TCR beta libraries involved iRepertoire HTBI primers and Arm-PCR of CDR3 regions. TCRdb called the multiplex PCR reads again in MiXCR, with one record for every CDR3 protein. The data contain about 420,000 distinct CDR3 sequences, around 24% of them singletons. This clonotype showed up many times. The antigen remains unidentified. Germline values: CDR1 SNHLY, CDR2 FYNNEI. The CDR3 is 12 amino acids. The ends were cut back, 6 bases at V and 3 bases at J, with 6 bases in the middle. Findings and limits, study-wide: New patients shared 800 to 1,000 public clonotypes, and persistent patients shared more, with over 2,500.

Time point of the sample: persistent/refractory GD, antithyroid drugs over 5 years with positive TRAb. There was RNA extracted from PBMCs, and the TCR library was made from it. Tubes containing EDTA received 8 to 9.5 milliliters of drawn peripheral blood. The sequence was obtained from a female donor with Graves disease. The rearrangement uses TRBV2 and TRBJ1-5; D not certain. The sequences come from peripheral blood mononuclear cells (PBMCs), collected when the disease was refractory, from a patient treated with antithyroid drugs. CDR3 residues: CASRASNQPQHF. The DNA of the CDR3 is TGTGCCAGCAGAGCCTCCAATCAGCCCCAGCATTTT.